This TCR beta chain was captured by sequencing in a study of identical twins. Study-wide results and limits: Insertions were reduced in abundant cord blood beta clonotypes but not in memory repertoires.

Trimming took 0 bases from V and 3 from J; bases not matched to a gene: 14. The CDR3 sequence is 18 residues long. Regarding this clonotype: Its antigen is undetermined.

Template switching (which added a universal primer site) was used, and cDNA carried unique molecular identifiers. Via MiXCR, TCRdb re-called the 5' RACE reads, giving one row per CDR3 protein. The data contain nearly 900,000 distinct CDR3 sequences, roughly 12% of them singletons. These records were also assigned to another study, of yellow fever vaccine responses in identical twins. That report notes: Twins showed a vaccine T cell response that reportedly seemed partly convergent, partly personalized.

The J gene is TRBJ2-7, the V gene TRBV23-1; 7 bases are a match to TRBD1. TRBV23-1 has ORF status, its function being uncertain. The sample was PBMCs. The sequence was obtained from a woman younger than 35 in good health. In nucleotides, the CDR3 is TGCGCCAGCAGTCAATCTTGTTCTCAGGGGGAATATATCTACGAGCAGTACGTC. It encodes CASSQSCSQGEYIYEQYV.